This TCR beta chain was identified in a study of T-cell reconstitution after alpha-beta-depleted transplantation in children. Points from the study as a whole: The origin of alpha-beta T cells about two months after transplant was reportedly several hundred expanded graft clones. Surviving recipient T cells and thymic progenitors produced the high day-60 TCRbeta diversity seen in some patients.

The sample holds many counts of this clonotype. Its specificity is unknown. Library preparation (for TCRbeta) was performed with unique molecular identifiers. TCRdb used MiXCR to reprocess the PCR reads, holding one entry per CDR3 protein. Here the sample spans roughly 30,000 distinct CDR3 sequences, approximately 6.9% being singletons. The CDR3 length is 12 residues. The V end lost 3 bases, the J end lost 3 bases, and 9 bases lay between the germline ends. Germline V gene sequence: CDR1 SQVTM, CDR2 ANQGSEA. The chain is built from TRBV29-1 and TRBJ2-7; the D gene is possibly TRBD1 (6 bases). The source of this sequence is a child younger than two who had a stem cell transplant for acute myeloid leukemia, so the T cells may come from the graft donor. Sequences were derived from peripheral blood, sampled 60 days after TCRalphabeta/CD19-depleted stem cell transplant. CDR3 sequence: CSVDSTGYEQYF. The DNA of the CDR3 is TGCAGCGTTGACTCGACAGGCTACGAGCAGTACTTC.